The 22 T cell receptor beta chains listed next were all sequenced from one sample in a study of shared clonotypes between healthy human individuals. Naive-designated CD8 cells lacked CD45RO, were positively enriched for CCR7, and omitted terminally differentiated effector memory CD45RA+ cells. Produced via immunoSEQ multiplex PCR; TCRdb's table is partial and in-frame only. The sample lists hundreds of thousands of clones, around 96% occurring once. Sequenced sample: naive CD8+ T cells sorted from blood. The receptors here all came from a woman aged 25-40 years in good health.

This chain connects TRBV28 to TRBJ1-2; 8 nucleotides agree with TRBD1. V trimming: 3 bases; J trimming: 0 bases; junction bases outside the gene matches: 6. The germline CDR1 and CDR2 sequences are MDHEN and SYDVKM. The CDR3 totals 16 residues. DNA for the CDR3: TGTGCCAGCAGTTTTTACAGGGGGTCAGCTAACTATGGCTACACCTTC. Protein product: CASSFYRGSANYGYTF.

The CDR3 here is CASSRVAGGEGTYNEQFF. As DNA, the CDR3 is TGCGCCAGCAGCCGAGTAGCAGGGGGCGAGGGCACTTACAATGAGCAGTTCTTC. V and J are TRBV4-1 and TRBJ2-1, with TRBD1 identical over 8 bases. The CDR3 has 18 residues. Germline CDR1 MGHRA, CDR2 YSYEKL. Unmatched junction bases numbered 15, after V lost 4 bases and J lost 4 bases.

The J gene is TRBJ2-7, the V gene TRBV28; TRBD1 aligns across 7 bases. The CDR3 runs 15 residues. Germline CDR1 and CDR2: MDHEN and SYDVKM. V was clipped by 6 bases and J by 5 bases; unmatched bases: 13. The CDR3 bases are TGTGCCAGCAGGTCCGGGACAGTCAGCTTCGACGAGCAGTACTTC. Protein product: CASRSGTVSFDEQYF.

The chain recombines TRBV5-5 with TRBJ2-7; D call uncertain. V was clipped by 0 bases and J by 1 base, with 8 bases between them. The V gene's germline CDR1 is SGHKS and CDR2 YYEKEE (reference sequence). This CDR3 is 14 amino acids long. The CDR3 DNA reads TGTGCCAGCAGCTTGGGAGGCTTTTCCTACGAGCAGTACTTC. This encodes CASSLGGFSYEQYF.

The rearrangement links TRBV28 to TRBJ1-1; D remains ambiguous. Germline CDR1 MDHEN, CDR2 SYDVKM. The CDR3 spans 14 residues. The V and J ends lost 3 bases and 2 bases respectively, with 10 bases between them. The CDR3 DNA reads TGTGCCAGCAGTTTTCTGGCTCTTAACACTGAAGCTTTCTTT. Translating it yields CASSFLALNTEAFF.

The genes are TRBV28 and TRBJ1-1; D gene uncertain. This CDR3 spans 13 amino acids. Germline values: CDR1 MDHEN, CDR2 SYDVKM. V was clipped by 2 bases and J by 7 bases, with 11 bases between them. The CDR3 here is CASSLVEGGEAFF. The CDR3 bases are TGTGCCAGCAGTTTAGTAGAGGGCGGTGAAGCTTTCTTT.

This clone was seen only once. The chain uses TRBV16 and TRBJ2-3, with D unresolved. The CDR3 spans 18 residues. The germline V and J ends were trimmed by 0 bases and 0 bases, with 16 bases remaining between them. Germline CDR1 reads KGHSY; CDR2 reads FQNENV. The CDR3 sequence is CASSQSWVGGASTDTQYF. In DNA, the CDR3 is TGTGCCAGCAGCCAATCTTGGGTCGGCGGAGCGAGCACAGATACGCAGTATTTT.

The chain combines TRBV28 with TRBJ2-5; TRBD1 or TRBD2 may be the D gene (5 bases each). V was clipped by 4 bases and J by 2 bases, with 8 bases between them. From germline, CDR1 is MDHEN and CDR2 SYDVKM. There are 13 residues in the CDR3. In nucleotides, the CDR3 is TGTGCCAGCAGTTCGGGGCGGCAAGAGACCCAGTACTTC. Residues: CASSSGRQETQYF.

In this sample, this clone turned up once. This sequence joins TRBV5-1 and TRBJ2-7; the D is unclear. The CDR3 consists of 15 residues. Germline V lookup: CDR1 SGHRS, CDR2 YFSETQ. Trimming shortened V by 1 base and J by 0 bases, and 11 bases separated the two germline ends. CDR3 sequence reads: CASSLSSGASYEQYF. CDR3 coding DNA: TGCGCCAGCAGCTTGAGTTCCGGAGCCTCCTACGAGCAGTACTTC.

This clone was seen a single time. The chain joins TRBV12-5 to TRBJ1-2, with 7 bases identical to TRBD1. The CDR3 consists of 13 residues. Trimming took 2 bases from V and 10 from J; bases not matched to a gene: 7. Germline CDR1 reads LGHNT; CDR2 reads FRNRAP. CDR3 in amino acids: CASGLNQGDVYTF. The CDR3 coding sequence is TGTGCTAGTGGTTTGAACCAGGGGGATGTCTACACCTTC. Filled out from reference TRBV12-5 and TRBJ1-2, the complete variable domain reads DARVTQTPRHKVTEMGQEVTMRCQPILGHNTVFWYRQTMMQGLELLAYFRNRAPLDDSGMPKDRFSAEMPDATLATLKIQPSEPRDSAVYFCASGLNQGDVYTFGSGTRLTVV.

This chain connects TRBV5-5 to TRBJ1-2; 8 bases fit TRBD1. The length of the CDR3 is 13 residues. V lost 3 bases to trimming and J lost 4 bases; unmatched junction nucleotides: 2. The germline gives CDR1 SGHKS, CDR2 YYEKEE (reference sequence). CDR3 in DNA: TGTGCCAGCAGCTGGGGACAGGCCTATGGCTACACCTTC. This sequence encodes CASSWGQAYGYTF.

The chain has TRBV2 and TRBJ1-5; tentatively, D is TRBD1 (6 bases). The germline V gene has CDR1 SNHLY and CDR2 FYNNEI. This CDR3 region has 14 residues. Trimming removed 4 bases from V and 3 bases from J, with 10 bases in between. In nucleotides, the CDR3 is TGTGCCAGCAGTGGGGGGGCTTACAATCAGCCCCAGCATTTT. It translates to CASSGGAYNQPQHF.

The V gene is TRBV10-3, the J gene TRBJ2-3, with D maybe TRBD2 (6 bases). Per germline, CDR1 ENHRY and CDR2 SYGVKD. The CDR3 has 15 amino acids. The V end was cut by 6 bases, the J end by 4 bases, with 17 bases between. CDR3 sequence: CAIRRTGEVSDTQYF. The CDR3 nucleotides are TGTGCCATCAGGAGAACGGGAGAAGTCTCAGATACGCAGTATTTT.

The chain couples TRBV27 to TRBJ2-2, with 7 bases that match TRBD1. Germline V gives CDR1 MNHEY, CDR2 SMNVEV (reference sequence). V shed 8 bases, J shed 6 bases, and the junction held 9 bases outside the gene matches. The CDR3 contains 14 residues. CDR3 bases: TGTGCCAGCGCCCTACAGGGGTCGGCCGGGGAGCTGTTTTTT. It yields the protein CASALQGSAGELFF.

The V and J genes are TRBV7-9 and TRBJ2-2; a weak D match, TRBD2 (6 bases). Deletions cut 5 bases from V and 7 bases from J, with 14 bases between. The CDR3 has 14 amino acids. Germline V CDR1 and CDR2: SEHNR, FQNEAQ (reference sequence). CDR3 protein: CASSHGRPYGELFF. For the CDR3, the DNA is TGTGCCAGCAGCCATGGGAGGCCCTACGGGGAGCTGTTTTTT.

V gene TRBV5-6 combines with J gene TRBJ1-5, with no clear D. Germline loops: CDR1 SGHDT, CDR2 YYEEEE. The CDR3 covers 13 residues. Trimming pared 2 bases from V and 5 bases from J, leaving 8 bases between. CDR3 sequence (DNA): TGTGCCAGCAGCTTTGGCGGCGATCAGCCCCAGCATTTT. Its protein product is CASSFGGDQPQHF.

This clone was seen a handful of times. Other DNA sequences within the sample encode an identical CDR3. The gene calls are TRBV28 and TRBJ2-5; no clear D gene. CDR3 length equals 11 residues. V was cut by 5 bases and J by 5 bases, with 6 bases left in between. CDR1 and CDR2 from the germline V gene are MDHEN and SYDVKM. The chain's CDR3 is CASSLGETQYF. The CDR3 nucleotides are TGTGCCAGCAGTCTCGGGGAGACCCAGTACTTC.

This clone appeared a single time. The chain joins TRBV18 to TRBJ2-7; TRBD2 is a possible D gene (6 bases). CDR1 is KGHSH, CDR2 LQKENI, per germline. The V and J ends lost 4 bases and 5 bases respectively, with 15 bases between them. CDR3 length equals 14 residues. CDR3 sequence reads: CASSRIPGANEQYF. The CDR3 region has the DNA TGTGCCAGCTCACGGATACCGGGAGCTAACGAGCAGTACTTC.

This clone was counted once. The chain combines TRBV7-9 with TRBJ2-3, with D tentatively TRBD2 (5 bases). The V and J ends lost 1 base and 3 bases respectively, with 11 bases between them. The CDR3 covers 15 residues. Per the germline V gene, CDR1 is SEHNR and CDR2 is FQNEAQ (reference sequence). The CDR3 spells CASSLGFSGTDTQYF. The CDR3, as DNA: TGTGCCAGCAGCTTAGGTTTTTCGGGGACAGATACGCAGTATTTT. Variable domain in full (rest from reference TRBV7-9 and TRBJ2-3): DTGVSQNPRHKITKRGQNVTFRCDPISEHNRLYWYRQTLGQGPEFLTYFQNEAQLEKSRLLSDRFSAERPKGSFSTLEIQRTEQGDSAMYLCASSLGFSGTDTQYFGPGTRLTVL.

This chain uses TRBV5-1 with TRBJ1-1; D is perhaps TRBD1 (6 bases). Germline loops: CDR1 SGHRS, CDR2 YFSETQ. The V end lost 4 bases, the J end lost 6 bases, and 16 bases lay between the germline ends. The CDR3 contains 14 residues. The CDR3 nucleotides read TGCGCCAGCAGCCGCACAGGGAAAGAGGCTGAAGCTTTCTTT. Translating gives CASSRTGKEAEAFF. Full variable domain (rest looked up from reference TRBV5-1 and TRBJ1-1): KAGVTQTPRYLIKTRGQQVTLSCSPISGHRSVSWYQQTPGQGLQFLFEYFSETQRNKGNFPGRFSGRQFSNSRSEMNVSTLELGDSALYLCASSRTGKEAEAFFGQGTRLTVV.

This clone was counted a single time. V is TRBV19 and J is TRBJ1-5; unclear D gene. In germline, CDR1 is LNHDA, CDR2 SQIVND (reference sequence). Trimming pared 3 bases from V and 4 bases from J, leaving 13 bases between. The CDR3 sequence is 15 residues long. The CDR3 loop is CASSIFYTSNQPQHF. The CDR3 coding sequence is TGTGCCAGTAGTATCTTTTACACTTCTAATCAGCCCCAGCATTTT.

The chain uses TRBV5-4 and TRBJ1-2, with TRBD1 identical over 10 bases. Germline values: CDR1 SGHNT, CDR2 YYREEE (reference sequence). J was trimmed by 4 bases and V by 5 bases; bases with no gene match: 5. The CDR3 loop spans 14 amino acids. CDR3 in DNA: TGTGCCAGCAGTTCCGGGACAGGGGTCTATGGCTACACCTTC. Encoded protein: CASSSGTGVYGYTF.